These 15 T cell receptor beta chains originate from one sample sequenced in a study of blood T cell repertoires in COVID-19. Sequencing was performed with immunoSEQ multiplex PCR; in TCRdb, only in-frame clones are kept and a portion is missing. The sample includes about 190,000 clones, around 85% of them seen just once. Sequences were obtained from peripheral blood. The receptor source for this set is a woman in her 50s with acute or convalescent COVID-19.

This clone showed up just a few times. The same CDR3 also results from other DNA sequences found in this sample. The V and J genes are TRBV5-1 and TRBJ2-3; D perhaps matches TRBD2 (7 bases). The V and J ends lost 10 bases and 5 bases respectively, with 23 bases between them. Germline V lookup: CDR1 SGHRS, CDR2 YFSETQ. The CDR3 spans 15 residues. CDR3 residues: CAAGGEGGPGDTQYF. Written as DNA, the CDR3 is TGCGCCGCCGGCGGGGAGGGGGGGCCCGGAGATACGCAGTATTTT.

The V gene is TRBV10-3, the J gene TRBJ2-3, with 7 bases aligning to TRBD2. In germline, CDR1 is ENHRY, CDR2 SYGVKD. V was pared by 5 bases and J by 6 bases, with 5 bases of the junction left unmatched. The CDR3 extends over 13 amino acids. CDR3 coding DNA: TGTGCCATCAGTCCCCCCGGGAGGGATACGCAGTATTTT. Its translation: CAISPPGRDTQYF.

V and J are TRBV15 and TRBJ1-1; 7 bases map to TRBD1. Trimming cost V 4 bases and J 0 bases; bases outside gene matches: 5. CDR3 length equals 15 residues. CDR1 is LNHNV and CDR2 is YYDKDF in the germline V gene (reference sequence). The CDR3 reads CATSKWTGLNTEAFF. The CDR3 DNA follows: TGTGCCACCAGCAAATGGACAGGTCTGAACACTGAAGCTTTCTTT.

The chain uses TRBV24-1 and TRBJ2-3; TRBD1 might be the D (5 bases). The CDR3 has 13 residues. The germline V gene encodes CDR1 KGHDR and CDR2 SFDVKD. Trimming took off 3 bases at V and 3 bases at J, with 6 bases between the two ends. CDR3 loop: CATSDHRTDTQYF. CDR3 in DNA: TGTGCCACCAGTGATCACAGGACAGATACGCAGTATTTT.

A few counts support this clone. The V gene is TRBV7-2, the J gene TRBJ1-6, with a weak D call TRBD1 (5 bases). Trimming shortened V by 5 bases and J by 11 bases, and 19 bases separated the two germline ends. The CDR3 has 15 residues. Germline-derived CDR1 and CDR2 are SGHTA and FQGNSA. In DNA form, the CDR3 reads TGTGCCAGCAGCCCCGCCGGGGGGAAGGGTCCACCCCTCCACTTT. As protein: CASSPAGGKGPPLHF.

The CDR3 nucleotides are TGTGCCACCAGTGACCGGGACACCCGAATCAGCGCAGATACGCAGTATTTT. Protein product: CATSDRDTRISADTQYF. This chain uses TRBV24-1 with TRBJ2-3, with D maybe TRBD1 (6 bases). The CDR3 length is 17 residues. CDR1 is KGHDR and CDR2 is SFDVKD in the germline V gene. The V and J ends lost 4 bases and 4 bases respectively, with 20 bases between them.

In its sample, this clone was seen once. Other DNA sequences of this sample code for an identical CDR3. The chain recombines TRBV7-9 with TRBJ2-2, with D unresolved. Trimming removed 1 base from V and 7 bases from J, with 13 bases in between. This CDR3 contains 15 residues. Germline CDR1 reads SEHNR; CDR2 reads FQNEAQ (reference sequence). The CDR3 nucleotides are TGTGCCAGCAGCTTAGAACGGTTGGCAGGCGGGGAGCTGTTTTTT. Its translation: CASSLERLAGGELFF.

CDR3 nucleotide sequence: TGTGCCAGTAGTATCGCCGGGACAGGGGGGTACCAGCCCCAGCATTTT. This gives the protein CASSIAGTGGYQPQHF. This chain joins TRBV19 and TRBJ1-5, with 11 bases lining up with TRBD1. Trimming cost V 3 bases and J 7 bases; bases outside gene matches: 8. The germline V gene has CDR1 LNHDA and CDR2 SQIVND (reference sequence). The CDR3 has 16 residues.

Written as DNA, the CDR3 is TGTGCCACCAGCAGCGAGGGACAGATTAATGAAAAACTGTTTTTT. Translated, it gives CATSSEGQINEKLFF. The chain links TRBV15 to TRBJ1-4; TRBD1 aligns across 7 bases. The CDR3 has 15 amino acids. Germline V gives CDR1 LNHNV, CDR2 YYDKDF (reference sequence). With V trimmed by 3 bases and J by 4 bases, 5 bases remained unmatched.

The chain joins TRBV10-2 to TRBJ1-5, with 9 bases lining up with TRBD1. Looked up from germline, CDR1 is WSHSY and CDR2 is SAAADI. The length of the CDR3 is 15 residues. V was clipped by 3 bases and J by 1 base; unmatched bases: 1. For the CDR3, the DNA is TGCGCCAGCAGTGAACAGGGGGCAAGCAATCAGCCCCAGCATTTT. Amino acid sequence: CASSEQGASNQPQHF.

This chain connects TRBV3-1 (or the pseudogene TRBV3-2) to TRBJ1-2; tentatively, D is TRBD1 (5 bases). Deletions cut 4 bases from V and 8 bases from J, with 17 bases between. CDR3 length equals 14 residues. Germline CDR1 LGHDT, CDR2 YNNKEL (reference sequence). The DNA of the CDR3 is TGTGCCAGCAGCCGCGCAGGGAACTATATCGGCTACACCTTC. This encodes CASSRAGNYIGYTF.

This sequence joins TRBV10-3 and TRBJ1-3, with D hard to call. The CDR3 is 12 residues long. Trimming took off 3 bases at V and 3 bases at J, with 3 bases between the two ends. In germline, CDR1 is ENHRY, CDR2 SYGVKD. The CDR3 region is CAISDNGNTIYF. The CDR3 DNA reads as TGTGCCATCAGTGATAATGGAAACACCATATATTTT.

CDR3 residues: CASSVDRALFTDTQYF. The DNA for the CDR3 is TGTGCCAGCAGCGTAGACAGGGCCCTTTTCACAGATACGCAGTATTTT. The rearrangement uses TRBV9 and TRBJ2-3, with D perhaps matching TRBD1 (6 bases). Germline V gene sequence: CDR1 SGDLS, CDR2 YYNGEE. Between the trimmed V and J ends, which lost 0 bases and 2 bases, there was a span of 13 bases. The CDR3 loop spans 16 amino acids.

The sample holds many counts of this clone. V gene TRBV7-6 combines with J gene TRBJ2-7, with D uncertain. V lost 0 bases to trimming and J lost 3 bases, with 6 bases between them. This CDR3 contains 13 residues. CDR1 and CDR2 from the germline V gene are SGHVS and FNYEAQ. CDR3: CASSLAQDYEQYF. CDR3 in DNA: TGTGCCAGCAGCTTAGCCCAGGACTACGAGCAGTACTTC.

The rearrangement links TRBV6-5 to TRBJ2-2; 7 bases agree with TRBD1. The CDR3 extends over 15 amino acids. Germline assignment: CDR1 MNHEY and CDR2 SVGAGI. V lost 0 bases to trimming and J lost 6 bases; unmatched junction nucleotides: 4. This chain's CDR3 is CASSYSRTGPGELFF. CDR3 bases: TGTGCCAGCAGTTACTCGAGGACAGGTCCCGGGGAGCTGTTTTTT.